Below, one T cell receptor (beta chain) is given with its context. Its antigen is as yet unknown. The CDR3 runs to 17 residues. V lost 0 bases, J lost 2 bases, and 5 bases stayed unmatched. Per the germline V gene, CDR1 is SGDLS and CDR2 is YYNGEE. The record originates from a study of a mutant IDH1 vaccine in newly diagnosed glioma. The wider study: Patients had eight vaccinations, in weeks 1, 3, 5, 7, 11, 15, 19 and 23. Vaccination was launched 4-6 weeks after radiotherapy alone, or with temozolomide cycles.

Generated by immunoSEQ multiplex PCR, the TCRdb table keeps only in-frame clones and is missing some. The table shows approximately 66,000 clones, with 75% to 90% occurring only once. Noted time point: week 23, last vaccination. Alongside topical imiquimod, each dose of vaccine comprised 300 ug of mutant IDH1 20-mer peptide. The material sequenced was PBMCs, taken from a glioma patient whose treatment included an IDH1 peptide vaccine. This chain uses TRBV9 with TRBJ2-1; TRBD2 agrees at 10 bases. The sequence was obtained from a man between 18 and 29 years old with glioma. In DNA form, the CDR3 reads TGTGCCAGCAGCGTAGTGCCTAGCGGGGGACCCTACAATGAGCAGTTCTTC. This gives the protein CASSVVPSGGPYNEQFF.